This TCR beta chain emerged from a study of vaccination and CD4 T cells after COVID-19. Across the study: The authors used overlapping spike peptides from SARS-CoV-2, HCoV-NL63, HCoV-OC43 and HCoV-229E to stimulate cells. General study points: Vaccine-specific clones in convalescent patients were spike mono-reactive in 304 of 307 cases.

On this clonotype: The target antigen is unknown.

Germline V lookup: CDR1 MNHNS, CDR2 SASEGT. The CDR3 length is 15 residues. V lost 6 bases and J lost 0, with 12 bases in between. Treatment described: approximately 10-day PBMC culture with coronavirus spike peptide pools or control peptides (ViraFEST assay). Those CD4+ T cells from the unexposed donor predate the COVID-19 pandemic (2011-2018). Cultured CD4+ T cells had their DNA profiled by the Oncomine TCR Beta short-read assay. TCRdb used MiXCR to reprocess the PCR reads, holding one entry per CDR3 protein. The sample carries roughly 4,500 distinct CDR3 sequences, roughly two thirds recorded once.

The TCR sequence derives from a human donor in good health. Specimen: CD4+ T cells from blood, cultured in vitro. V usage is TRBV6-1 and J usage is TRBJ1-3, with D perhaps matching TRBD1 (5 bases). CDR3 region: CASRGGLHSGNTIYF. Here the CDR3 DNA reads TGTGCCAGCAGGGGGGGACTTCACTCTGGAAACACCATATATTTT.